A selection of T cell receptor beta chains follows, all from one sample in a study of cytomegalovirus exposure and HLA in healthy donors. Here immunoSEQ multiplex PCR was the method, and the copy in TCRdb shows in-frame clones only, minus some. The repertoire consists of about 69,000 clones, with roughly 93% occurring once and the leading ten covering more than 0.9%. The sequencing input was PBMCs. The source of these receptors is a woman aged 18 to 35 in good health and CMV-seronegative. The CDR3 runs from the conserved cysteine through the conserved F or W. The D gene is left open where the match is weak. Only part of the rows carry a size: once, few, many, or a class if the clone is expanded.

V gene: TRBV11-2
D gene: -
clone size: -
CDR3 length: 16
J gene: TRBJ2-1
CDR3 DNA: TGTGCCAGCAGCCCAATAGCGGCAAGCTCCTACAATGAGCAGTTCTTC
CDR3 protein: CASSPIAASSYNEQFF

V gene: TRBV29-1
D gene: -
clone size: -
CDR3 length: 17
J gene: TRBJ2-7
CDR3 DNA: TGCAGCGTTGAAGGAGTGCCCGGGACTGAACCCTCCTACGAGCAGTACTTC
CDR3 protein: CSVEGVPGTEPSYEQYF

V gene: TRBV6-5
D gene: -
clone size: -
CDR3 length: 14
J gene: TRBJ2-1
CDR3 DNA: TGTGCCAGCAGTTACCCCGGGAGTCTGAGTGAGCAGTTCTTC
CDR3 protein: CASSYPGSLSEQFF

V gene: TRBV30
D gene: -
clone size: few
CDR3 length: 12
J gene: TRBJ2-1
CDR3 DNA: TGTGCCTGGAGTGCTCTAGAACCTGAGCAGTTCTTC
CDR3 protein: CAWSALEPEQFF

V gene: TRBV6-1
D gene: -
clone size: -
CDR3 length: 13
J gene: TRBJ1-1
CDR3 DNA: TGTGCCAGCAGTGAAGGGGACACAGGAGAGGCTTTCTTT
CDR3 protein: CASSEGDTGEAFF

V gene: TRBV11-2
D gene: -
clone size: -
CDR3 length: 15
J gene: TRBJ2-7
CDR3 DNA: TGTGCCAGCAGCCCGGGGACAAAGTCGTACTACGAGCAGTACTTC
CDR3 protein: CASSPGTKSYYEQYF

V gene: TRBV7-9
D gene: TRBD2
clone size: -
CDR3 length: 15
J gene: TRBJ2-5
CDR3 DNA: TGTGCCAGCAGCTTAGTCCAGGGACTACAAGAGACCCAGTACTTC
CDR3 protein: CASSLVQGLQETQYF

V gene: TRBV6-1
D gene: -
clone size: -
CDR3 length: 11
J gene: TRBJ2-7
CDR3 DNA: TGTGCCAGCAGAAGAGGCTACGAGCAGTACTTC
CDR3 protein: CASRRGYEQYF

V gene: TRBV15
D gene: TRBD1
clone size: -
CDR3 length: 14
J gene: TRBJ1-6
CDR3 DNA: TGTGCCACCAGGGCAGGGGGCCTAAATTCACCCCTCCACTTT
CDR3 protein: CATRAGGLNSPLHF

V gene: TRBV21-1
D gene: -
clone size: once
CDR3 length: 16
J gene: TRBJ2-3
CDR3 DNA: TGTGCCAGCAGCGCATACCTAGCGGGGTTAGCAGATACGCAGTATTTT
CDR3 protein: CASSAYLAGLADTQYF

V gene: TRBV30
D gene: TRBD1
clone size: -
CDR3 length: 15
J gene: TRBJ2-5
CDR3 DNA: TGTGCCTGGAACCCGGGACAGGGGGCACAAGAGACCCAGTACTTC
CDR3 protein: CAWNPGQGAQETQYF

V gene: TRBV29-1
D gene: -
clone size: -
CDR3 length: 13
J gene: TRBJ2-2
CDR3 DNA: TGCAGCGTGCGAATCGGGAGCACCGGGGAGCTGTTTTTT
CDR3 protein: CSVRIGSTGELFF

V gene: TRBV7-6
D gene: TRBD1
clone size: -
CDR3 length: 15
J gene: TRBJ2-7
CDR3 DNA: TGTGCCAGCAGCACTGGACAGGGGTCCTCCTACGAGCAGTACTTC
CDR3 protein: CASSTGQGSSYEQYF

V gene: TRBV2
D gene: -
clone size: -
CDR3 length: 11
J gene: TRBJ1-1
CDR3 DNA: TGTGCCAGCAGCCTCGACACTGAAGCTTTCTTT
CDR3 protein: CASSLDTEAFF

V gene: TRBV9
D gene: -
clone size: -
CDR3 length: 14
J gene: TRBJ2-6
CDR3 DNA: TGTGCCAGCAGTAGGAGCTCTGGGGCCAACGTCCTGACTTTC
CDR3 protein: CASSRSSGANVLTF

V gene: TRBV5-5
D gene: TRBD1
clone size: -
CDR3 length: 17
J gene: TRBJ1-5
CDR3 DNA: TGTGCCAGCAGCCCATACCTACAGGGGGCAGGCAATCAGCCCCAGCATTTT
CDR3 protein: CASSPYLQGAGNQPQHF

V gene: TRBV28
D gene: TRBD1
clone size: -
CDR3 length: 16
J gene: TRBJ2-2
CDR3 DNA: TGTGCCAGCAGTTCAAGTGGGACAGGCCAAACCGGGGAGCTGTTTTTT
CDR3 protein: CASSSSGTGQTGELFF

V gene: TRBV7-2
D gene: TRBD2
clone size: -
CDR3 length: 15
J gene: TRBJ2-1
CDR3 DNA: TGTGCCAGCAGCTTAGCTAGCGGGGGGGCCAATGAGCAGTTCTTC
CDR3 protein: CASSLASGGANEQFF

V gene: TRBV6-1
D gene: TRBD1
clone size: medium-sized
CDR3 length: 13
J gene: TRBJ1-1
CDR3 DNA: TGTGCCAGTACCGACAGGGAAGATTCTGAAGCTTTCTTT
CDR3 protein: CASTDREDSEAFF

V gene: TRBV4-3
D gene: -
clone size: -
CDR3 length: 14
J gene: TRBJ1-4
CDR3 DNA: TGCGCCAGCAGCCAGACAGTCTTTAAGGAAAAACTGTTTTTT
CDR3 protein: CASSQTVFKEKLFF

V gene: TRBV5-1
D gene: -
clone size: few
CDR3 length: 15
J gene: TRBJ1-1
CDR3 DNA: TGCGCCAGCAGCCCTACGGCCGGGGTGGACACTGAAGCTTTCTTT
CDR3 protein: CASSPTAGVDTEAFF

V gene: TRBV11-2
D gene: TRBD1
clone size: -
CDR3 length: 17
J gene: TRBJ2-1
CDR3 DNA: TGTGCCAGCACGGACCGGGGCGCTCGACAGGGGGCGCCTGAGCAGTTCTTC
CDR3 protein: CASTDRGARQGAPEQFF

V gene: TRBV9
D gene: TRBD1
clone size: -
CDR3 length: 14
J gene: TRBJ2-7
CDR3 DNA: TGTGCCAGCAGCGCCGGACAGGGAACCTACGAGCAGTACTTC
CDR3 protein: CASSAGQGTYEQYF

V gene: TRBV2
D gene: TRBD2
clone size: -
CDR3 length: 15
J gene: TRBJ2-1
CDR3 DNA: TGTGCCAGCAGAGCGGGACTAGCGCCCTACAATGAGCAGTTCTTC
CDR3 protein: CASRAGLAPYNEQFF

V gene: TRBV5-4
D gene: -
clone size: -
CDR3 length: 16
J gene: TRBJ2-3
CDR3 DNA: TGTGCCAGCAGCTTGATTGGCGGGGCAAGCACAGATACGCAGTATTTT
CDR3 protein: CASSLIGGASTDTQYF

V gene: TRBV10-3
D gene: -
clone size: -
CDR3 length: 15
J gene: TRBJ1-1
CDR3 DNA: TGTGCCATCAGTGACTCGGACACCGGGAACACTGAAGCTTTCTTT
CDR3 protein: CAISDSDTGNTEAFF

V gene: TRBV7-8
D gene: -
clone size: -
CDR3 length: 16
J gene: TRBJ1-5
CDR3 DNA: TGTGCCAGCAGCTTAGAGGTACAGACAAGCAATCAGCCCCAGCATTTT
CDR3 protein: CASSLEVQTSNQPQHF

V gene: TRBV27
D gene: -
clone size: -
CDR3 length: 15
J gene: TRBJ2-2
CDR3 DNA: TGTGCCAGCAGCCAACTATCTAGTTACACCGGGGAGCTGTTTTTT
CDR3 protein: CASSQLSSYTGELFF